This TCR beta chain was captured in a study of blood T cell repertoires in COVID-19. Study context: Sites across the United States, Italy and Spain contributed samples from acute and convalescent COVID-19. The cDNA or gDNA used as material had been derived from T cells, B-cell-depleted T cells, or PBMCs.

Profiled with immunoSEQ multiplex PCR; TCRdb holds only in-frame clones, not every one. The table records 250,000 to 300,000 clones, 81% of them present only once. Germline V gives CDR1 MNHEY, CDR2 SVGAGI. With V trimmed by 4 bases and J by 7 bases, 9 bases remained unmatched. The CDR3 covers 15 residues. Sequenced input: peripheral blood. This rearrangement joins TRBV6-5 to TRBJ1-4, with 7 bases lining up with TRBD1. The TCR originated in a woman aged 55-69 years with active or convalescent COVID-19. The CDR3 bases are TGTGCCAGCAGTTTAACCACAGGGGTGGGTGAAAAACTGTTTTTT. The encoded protein is CASSLTTGVGEKLFF.